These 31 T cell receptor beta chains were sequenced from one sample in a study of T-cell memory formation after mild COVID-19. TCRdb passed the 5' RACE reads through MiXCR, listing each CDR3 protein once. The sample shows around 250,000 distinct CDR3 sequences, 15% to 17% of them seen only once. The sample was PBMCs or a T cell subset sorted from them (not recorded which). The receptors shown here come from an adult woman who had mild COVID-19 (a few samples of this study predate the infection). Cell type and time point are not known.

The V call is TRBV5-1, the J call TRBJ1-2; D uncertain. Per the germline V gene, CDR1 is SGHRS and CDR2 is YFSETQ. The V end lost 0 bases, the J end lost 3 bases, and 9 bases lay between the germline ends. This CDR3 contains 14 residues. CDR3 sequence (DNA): TGCGCCAGCAGCTTGGCCATGGCCGACTATGGCTACACCTTC. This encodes CASSLAMADYGYTF.

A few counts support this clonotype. CDR3 coding DNA: TGCGCCAGCAGACAGCAGGGGGCGAGCACAGATACGCAGTATTTT. This translates into CASRQQGASTDTQYF. V usage is TRBV5-1 and J usage is TRBJ2-3; 8 bases are a match to TRBD1. The CDR3 totals 15 residues. Per the germline V gene, CDR1 is SGHRS and CDR2 is YFSETQ. Trimming cost V 5 bases and J 0 bases; bases outside gene matches: 5.

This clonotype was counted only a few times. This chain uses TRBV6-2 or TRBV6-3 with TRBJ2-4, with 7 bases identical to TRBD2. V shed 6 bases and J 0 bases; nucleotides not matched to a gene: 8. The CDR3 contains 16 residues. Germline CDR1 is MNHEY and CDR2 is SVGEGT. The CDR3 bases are TGTGCCAGCAGCATGGGGGGGGTTCTAGCCAAAAACATTCAGTACTTC. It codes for CASSMGGVLAKNIQYF.

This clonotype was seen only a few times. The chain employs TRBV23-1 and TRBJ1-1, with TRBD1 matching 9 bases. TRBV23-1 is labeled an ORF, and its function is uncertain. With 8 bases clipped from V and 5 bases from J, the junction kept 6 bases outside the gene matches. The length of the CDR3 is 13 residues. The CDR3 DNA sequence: TGCGCCAGCCCACAGGGGGCTTGGACTGAAGCTTTCTTT. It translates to CASPQGAWTEAFF.

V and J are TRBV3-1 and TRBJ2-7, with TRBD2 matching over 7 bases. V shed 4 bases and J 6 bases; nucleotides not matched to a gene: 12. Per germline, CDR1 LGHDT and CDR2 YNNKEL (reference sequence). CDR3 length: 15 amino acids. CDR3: CASSPRGGRRPEQYF. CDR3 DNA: TGTGCCAGCAGCCCCCGGGGAGGGCGGCGTCCCGAGCAGTACTTC.

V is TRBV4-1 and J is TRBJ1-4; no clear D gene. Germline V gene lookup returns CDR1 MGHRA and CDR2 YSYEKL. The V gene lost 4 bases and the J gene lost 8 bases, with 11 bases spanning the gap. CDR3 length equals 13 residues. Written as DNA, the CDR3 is TGCGCCAGCAGCCCACCATCGGGGGAAAAACTGTTTTTT. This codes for CASSPPSGEKLFF.

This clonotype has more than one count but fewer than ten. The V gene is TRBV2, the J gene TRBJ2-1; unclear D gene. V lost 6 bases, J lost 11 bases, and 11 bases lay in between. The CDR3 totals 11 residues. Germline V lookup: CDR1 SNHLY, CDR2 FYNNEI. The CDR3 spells CASRVGRQQFF. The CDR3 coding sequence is TGTGCCAGCAGGGTAGGACGGCAGCAGTTCTTC.

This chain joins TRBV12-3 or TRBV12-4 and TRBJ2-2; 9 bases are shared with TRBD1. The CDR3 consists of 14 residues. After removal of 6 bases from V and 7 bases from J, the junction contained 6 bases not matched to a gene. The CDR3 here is CASRWTGANGELFF. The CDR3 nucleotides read TGTGCCAGCAGGTGGACAGGGGCGAACGGGGAGCTGTTTTTT.

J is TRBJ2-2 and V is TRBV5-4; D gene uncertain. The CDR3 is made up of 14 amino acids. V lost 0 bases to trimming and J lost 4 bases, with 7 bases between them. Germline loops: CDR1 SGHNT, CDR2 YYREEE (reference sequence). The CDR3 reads CASSLAYGTGELFF. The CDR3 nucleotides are TGTGCCAGCAGCTTGGCGTACGGCACCGGGGAGCTGTTTTTT.

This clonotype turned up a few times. CDR3: CATSEGSRNEQFF. The CDR3, as DNA: TGTGCCACCAGTGAGGGCAGTCGGAATGAGCAGTTCTTC. The V call is TRBV24-1, the J call TRBJ2-1; no clear D gene. The V end was cut by 4 bases, the J end by 7 bases, with 10 bases between. This CDR3 has 13 residues. Germline V CDR1 and CDR2: KGHDR, SFDVKD.

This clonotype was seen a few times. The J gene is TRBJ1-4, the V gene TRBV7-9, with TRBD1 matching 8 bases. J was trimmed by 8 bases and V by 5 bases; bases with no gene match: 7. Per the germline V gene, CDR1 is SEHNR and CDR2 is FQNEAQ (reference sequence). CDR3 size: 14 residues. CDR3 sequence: CASSQGQVREKLFF. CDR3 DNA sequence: TGTGCCAGCAGCCAGGGACAGGTCCGGGAAAAACTGTTTTTT.

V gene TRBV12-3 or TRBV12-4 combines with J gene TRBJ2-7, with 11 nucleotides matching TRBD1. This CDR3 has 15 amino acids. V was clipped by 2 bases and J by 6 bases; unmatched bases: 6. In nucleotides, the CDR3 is TGTGCCAGCAGTTTACAGGGACAGGGGGGCATCGAGCAGTACTTC. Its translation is CASSLQGQGGIEQYF.

CDR3 region: CASSPPGVSTEAFF. The CDR3 DNA is TGTGCCAGCAGCCCCCCCGGCGTCAGCACTGAAGCTTTCTTT. J is TRBJ1-1 and V is TRBV3-1, with D unclear. CDR3 length: 14 residues. V lost 4 bases and J 4 bases, leaving 13 bases between the germline ends. From germline, CDR1 is LGHDT and CDR2 YNNKEL (reference sequence).

The CDR3 sequence is CASQRSGTVNEKLFF. CDR3 nucleotides: TGCGCCAGCCAAAGGAGCGGGACGGTAAATGAAAAACTGTTTTTT. The rearrangement uses TRBV5-1 and TRBJ1-4; the D gene is possibly TRBD1 (5 bases). Germline V gene lookup returns CDR1 SGHRS and CDR2 YFSETQ. V dropped 7 bases and J dropped 5 bases, with 18 bases sitting between them. This CDR3 has 15 amino acids. The variable domain in full, with the rest retrieved from reference TRBV5-1 and TRBJ1-4, is KAGVTQTPRYLIKTRGQQVTLSCSPISGHRSVSWYQQTPGQGLQFLFEYFSETQRNKGNFPGRFSGRQFSNSRSEMNVSTLELGDSALYLCASQRSGTVNEKLFFGSGTQLSVL.

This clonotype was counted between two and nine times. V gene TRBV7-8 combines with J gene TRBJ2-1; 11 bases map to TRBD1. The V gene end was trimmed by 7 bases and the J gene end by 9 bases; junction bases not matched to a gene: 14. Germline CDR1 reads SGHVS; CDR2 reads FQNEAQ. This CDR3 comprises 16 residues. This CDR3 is CASILLGQGARSEQFF. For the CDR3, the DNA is TGTGCCAGCATCCTATTAGGACAGGGGGCGAGGAGTGAGCAGTTCTTC.

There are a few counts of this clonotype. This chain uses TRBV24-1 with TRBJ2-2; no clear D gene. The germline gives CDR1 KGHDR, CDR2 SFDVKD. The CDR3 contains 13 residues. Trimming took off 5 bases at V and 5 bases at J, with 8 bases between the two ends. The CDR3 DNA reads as TGTGCCACCAGTGCTGCAGTGACCGGGGAGCTGTTTTTT. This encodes CATSAAVTGELFF.

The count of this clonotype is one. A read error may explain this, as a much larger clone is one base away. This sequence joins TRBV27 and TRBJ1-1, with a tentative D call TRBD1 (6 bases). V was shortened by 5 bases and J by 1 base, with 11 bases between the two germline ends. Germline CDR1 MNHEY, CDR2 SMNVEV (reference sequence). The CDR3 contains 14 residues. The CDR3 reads CASSRLQGNTEAFF. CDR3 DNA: TGTGCCAGCAGTCGGTTACAGGGGAACACTGAAGCTTTCTTT.

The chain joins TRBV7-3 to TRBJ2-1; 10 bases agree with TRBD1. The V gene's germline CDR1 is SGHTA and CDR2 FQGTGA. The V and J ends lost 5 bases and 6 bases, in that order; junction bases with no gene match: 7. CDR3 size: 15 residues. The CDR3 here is CASSPGQGFFNEQFF. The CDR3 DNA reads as TGTGCCAGCAGCCCGGGACAGGGGTTTTTCAATGAGCAGTTCTTC.

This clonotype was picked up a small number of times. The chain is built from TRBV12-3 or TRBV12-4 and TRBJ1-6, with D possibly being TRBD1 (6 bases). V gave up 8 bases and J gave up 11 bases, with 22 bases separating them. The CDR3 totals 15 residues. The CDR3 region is CASVLGGGPYTPLHF. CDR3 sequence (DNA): TGTGCCAGCGTGTTGGGCGGGGGGCCATACACACCCCTCCACTTT.

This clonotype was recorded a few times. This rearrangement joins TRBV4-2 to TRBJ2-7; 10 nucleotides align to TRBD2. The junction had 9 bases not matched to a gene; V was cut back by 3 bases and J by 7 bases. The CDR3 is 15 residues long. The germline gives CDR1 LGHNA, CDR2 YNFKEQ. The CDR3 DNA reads TGTGCCAGCAGCCACCCCAGCGGGAGGGCCGGAGAGCAGTACTTC. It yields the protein CASSHPSGRAGEQYF.

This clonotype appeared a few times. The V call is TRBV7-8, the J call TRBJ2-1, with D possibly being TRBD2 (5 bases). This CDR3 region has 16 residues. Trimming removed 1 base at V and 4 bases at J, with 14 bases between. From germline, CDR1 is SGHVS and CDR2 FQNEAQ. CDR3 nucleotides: TGTGCCAGCAGCTTAGGATTCGGGAACATATACAATGAGCAGTTCTTC. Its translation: CASSLGFGNIYNEQFF.

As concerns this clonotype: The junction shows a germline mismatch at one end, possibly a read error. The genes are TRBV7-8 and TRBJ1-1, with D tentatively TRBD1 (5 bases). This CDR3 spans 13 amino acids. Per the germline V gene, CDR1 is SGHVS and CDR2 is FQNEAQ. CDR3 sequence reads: CATSAGQNTEAFF. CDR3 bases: TGTGCCACCAGCGCAGGACAGAACACTGAAGCTTTCTTT.

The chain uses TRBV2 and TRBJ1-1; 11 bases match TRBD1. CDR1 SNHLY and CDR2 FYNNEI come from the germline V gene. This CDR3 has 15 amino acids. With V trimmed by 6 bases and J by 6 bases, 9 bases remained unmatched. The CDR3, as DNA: TGTGCCAGCAGCTCCCTGGGACAGGGGGTATCTGAAGCTTTCTTT. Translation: CASSSLGQGVSEAFF.

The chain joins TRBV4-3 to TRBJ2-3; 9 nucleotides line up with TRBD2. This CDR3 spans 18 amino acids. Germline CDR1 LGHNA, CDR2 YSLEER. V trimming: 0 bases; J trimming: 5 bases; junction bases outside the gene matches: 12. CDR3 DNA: TGCGCCAGCAGCCAAGATCTGAATAGGGGACTAGCTGGAGATACGCAGTATTTT. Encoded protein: CASSQDLNRGLAGDTQYF.

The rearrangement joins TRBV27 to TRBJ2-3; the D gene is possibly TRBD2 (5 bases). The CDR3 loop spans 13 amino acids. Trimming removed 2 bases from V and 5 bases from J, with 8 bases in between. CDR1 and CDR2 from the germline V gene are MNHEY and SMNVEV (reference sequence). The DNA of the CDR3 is TGTGCCAGCAGTTTACTTGAGGGAGATACGCAGTATTTT. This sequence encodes CASSLLEGDTQYF.

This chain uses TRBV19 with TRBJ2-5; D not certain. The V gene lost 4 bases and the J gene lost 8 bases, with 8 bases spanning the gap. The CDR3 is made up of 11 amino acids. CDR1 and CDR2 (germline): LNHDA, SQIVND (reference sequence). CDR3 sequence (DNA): TGTGCCAGTAGTAATACGATCACCCAGTACTTC. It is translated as CASSNTITQYF.

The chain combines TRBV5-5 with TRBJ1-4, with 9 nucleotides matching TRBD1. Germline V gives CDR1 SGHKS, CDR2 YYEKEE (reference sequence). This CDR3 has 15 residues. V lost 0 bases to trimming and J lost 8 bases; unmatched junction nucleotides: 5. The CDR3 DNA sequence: TGTGCCAGCAGCTTGGATGGACAGGGGCGGGAAAAACTGTTTTTT. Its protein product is CASSLDGQGREKLFF. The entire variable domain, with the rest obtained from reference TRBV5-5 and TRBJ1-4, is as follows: DAGVTQSPTHLIKTRGQQVTLRCSPISGHKSVSWYQQVLGQGPQFIFQYYEKEERGRGNFPDRFSARQFPNYSSELNVNALLLGDSALYLCASSLDGQGREKLFFGSGTQLSVL.

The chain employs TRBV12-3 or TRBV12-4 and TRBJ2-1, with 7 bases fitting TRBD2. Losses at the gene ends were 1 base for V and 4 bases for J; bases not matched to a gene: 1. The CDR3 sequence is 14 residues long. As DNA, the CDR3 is TGTGCCAGCAGTTTAGATAGCGGGTACAATGAGCAGTTCTTC. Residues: CASSLDSGYNEQFF.

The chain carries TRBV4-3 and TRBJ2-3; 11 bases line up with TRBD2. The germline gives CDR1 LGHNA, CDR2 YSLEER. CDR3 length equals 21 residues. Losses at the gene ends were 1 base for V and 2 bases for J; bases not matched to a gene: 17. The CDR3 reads CASSQGVSYGTSGPYTDTQYF. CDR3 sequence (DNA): TGCGCCAGCAGCCAAGGGGTGTCTTACGGGACTAGCGGACCGTACACAGATACGCAGTATTTT.

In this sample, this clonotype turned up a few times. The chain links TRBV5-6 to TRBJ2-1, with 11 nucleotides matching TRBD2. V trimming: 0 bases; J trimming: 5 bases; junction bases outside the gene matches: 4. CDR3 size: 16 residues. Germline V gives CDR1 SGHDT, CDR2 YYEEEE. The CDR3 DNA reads TGTGCCAGCAGCTTGGGGCTAGCGGGGGGCCACAATGAGCAGTTCTTC. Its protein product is CASSLGLAGGHNEQFF. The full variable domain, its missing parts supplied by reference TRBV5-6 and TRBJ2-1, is DAGVTQSPTHLIKTRGQQVTLRCSPKSGHDTVSWYQQALGQGPQFIFQYYEEEERQRGNFPDRFSGHQFPNYSSELNVNALLLGDSALYLCASSLGLAGGHNEQFFGPGTRLTVL.

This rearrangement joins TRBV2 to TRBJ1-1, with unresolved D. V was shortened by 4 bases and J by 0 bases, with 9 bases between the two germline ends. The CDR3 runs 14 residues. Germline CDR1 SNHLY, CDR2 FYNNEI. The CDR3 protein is CASSGQTLNTEAFF. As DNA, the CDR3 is TGTGCCAGCAGTGGTCAGACTTTGAACACTGAAGCTTTCTTT.